The TCR beta chain under discussion was sequenced for a study of blood T cell repertoires in COVID-19. This CDR3 has 16 residues. CDR1 and CDR2 from the germline V gene are SGHNT and YENEEA. V shed 4 bases and J 0 bases; nucleotides not matched to a gene: 6. Recruits, aged roughly 18 to 95 years, lived in 20 to 30 US areas. Participant-given clinical history determined each cohort assignment. Authors' methods: Reference gene primers were amplified, and this amplification served to estimate nucleated cell counts. The repertoire was sequenced with immunoSEQ multiplex PCR; TCRdb's copy has only in-frame clones and lacks some. V, J and clone size are taken as reported in that table, and D and trimming were inferred from the DNA itself. The table shows about 140,000 clones, with 84% occurring only once.

The receptor was derived from a woman in her forties or fifties with acute COVID-19. The sample comprised PBMCs or T cells enriched from blood (not recorded which). The genes are TRBV11-3 and TRBJ2-1, with 7 bases matching TRBD1. The CDR3 is CASSSGGTTSYNEQFF. In nucleotides, the CDR3 is TGTGCCAGCAGCTCAGGGGGTACAACCTCCTACAATGAGCAGTTCTTC.